This T cell receptor (beta chain) was identified in a study of T-cell memory formation after mild COVID-19. TCR alpha and TCR beta cDNA libraries carrying sample barcodes and UMIs were produced by 5'RACE using constant-segment primers. TCRdb called the 5' RACE reads again in MiXCR, with one record for every CDR3 protein. The table records hundreds of thousands of distinct CDR3 sequences, about 20% of them present only once. The CDR3 extends over 15 amino acids. The V end lost 3 bases, the J end lost 1 base, and 13 bases lay between the germline ends. Germline values: CDR1 MDHEN, CDR2 SYDVKM. The sample taken for sequencing was PBMCs or a T cell subset sorted from them (not recorded which). This sequence joins TRBV28 and TRBJ2-7, with a tentative D call TRBD2 (6 bases). The source of this sequence is an adult woman who had mild COVID-19 (a few samples of this study predate the infection). Cell type and time point are not known. The DNA for the CDR3 is TGTGCCAGCAGTTTTCCAGCGGGCCAATCCTACGAGCAGTACTTC. Its translation: CASSFPAGQSYEQYF.